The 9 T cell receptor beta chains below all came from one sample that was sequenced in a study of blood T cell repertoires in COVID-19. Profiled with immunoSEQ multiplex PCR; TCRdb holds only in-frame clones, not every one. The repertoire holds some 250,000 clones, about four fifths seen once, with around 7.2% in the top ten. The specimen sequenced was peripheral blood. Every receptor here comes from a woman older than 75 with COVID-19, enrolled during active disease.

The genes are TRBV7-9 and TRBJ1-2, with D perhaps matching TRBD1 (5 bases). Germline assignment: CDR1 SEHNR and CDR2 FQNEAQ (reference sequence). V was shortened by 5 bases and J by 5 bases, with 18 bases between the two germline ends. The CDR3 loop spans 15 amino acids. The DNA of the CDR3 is TGTGCCAGCAGCGTCGTAGGCTCAGGGAATTATGGCTACACCTTC. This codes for CASSVVGSGNYGYTF.

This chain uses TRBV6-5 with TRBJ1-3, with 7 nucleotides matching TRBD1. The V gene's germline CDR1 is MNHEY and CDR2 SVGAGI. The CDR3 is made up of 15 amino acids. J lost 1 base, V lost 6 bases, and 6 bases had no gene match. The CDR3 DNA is TGTGCCAGCAGGAAATCCAGGGGGTCTGGAAACACCATATATTTT. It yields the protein CASRKSRGSGNTIYF.

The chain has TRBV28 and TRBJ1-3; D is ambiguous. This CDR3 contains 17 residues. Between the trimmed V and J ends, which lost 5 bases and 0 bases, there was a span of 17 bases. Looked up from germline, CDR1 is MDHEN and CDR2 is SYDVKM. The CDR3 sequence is CASSGSIGGTSGNTIYF. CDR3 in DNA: TGTGCCAGCAGTGGTAGTATCGGAGGAACCTCTGGAAACACCATATATTTT.

For the CDR3, the DNA is TGTGCCAGCGGGCAGGGGAGCACTGAAGCTTTCTTT. Translation: CASGQGSTEAFF. J is TRBJ1-1 and V is TRBV3-1 (or the pseudogene TRBV3-2); weak D call: TRBD1 (6 bases). Germline loops: CDR1 LGHDT, CDR2 YNNKEL (reference sequence). Trimming took 8 bases from V and 4 from J, leaving 11 bases between them. The CDR3 loop spans 12 amino acids.

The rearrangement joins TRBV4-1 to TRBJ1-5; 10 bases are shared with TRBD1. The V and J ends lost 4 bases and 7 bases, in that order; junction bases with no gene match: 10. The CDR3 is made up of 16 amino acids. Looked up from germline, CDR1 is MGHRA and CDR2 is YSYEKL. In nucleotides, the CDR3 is TGCGCCAGCAGCCCGGGGGACAGGGGAAGTGGCCAGCCCCAGCATTTT. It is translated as CASSPGDRGSGQPQHF.

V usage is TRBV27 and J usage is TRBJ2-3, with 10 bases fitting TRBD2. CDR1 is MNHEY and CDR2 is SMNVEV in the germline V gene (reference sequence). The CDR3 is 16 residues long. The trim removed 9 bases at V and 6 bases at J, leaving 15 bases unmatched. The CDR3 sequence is CASTRLAGVIGDTQYF. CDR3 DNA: TGTGCCAGTACGAGGCTAGCGGGAGTCATAGGGGATACGCAGTATTTT.

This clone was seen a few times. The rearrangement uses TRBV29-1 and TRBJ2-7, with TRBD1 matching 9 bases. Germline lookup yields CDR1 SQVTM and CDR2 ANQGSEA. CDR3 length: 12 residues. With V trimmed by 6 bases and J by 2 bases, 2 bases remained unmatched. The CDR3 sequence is CSVGQGTYEQYF. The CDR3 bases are TGCAGCGTGGGACAGGGAACCTACGAGCAGTACTTC.

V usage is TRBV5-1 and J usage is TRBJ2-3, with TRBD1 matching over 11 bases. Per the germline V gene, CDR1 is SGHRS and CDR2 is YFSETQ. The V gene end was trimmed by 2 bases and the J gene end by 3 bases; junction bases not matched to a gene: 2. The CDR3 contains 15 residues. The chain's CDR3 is CASSFRDRGTDTQYF. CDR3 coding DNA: TGCGCCAGCAGCTTCCGGGACAGGGGGACAGATACGCAGTATTTT.

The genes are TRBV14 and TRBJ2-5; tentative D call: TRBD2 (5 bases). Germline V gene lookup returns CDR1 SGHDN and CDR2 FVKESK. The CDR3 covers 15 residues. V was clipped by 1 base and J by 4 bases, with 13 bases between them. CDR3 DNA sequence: TGTGCCAGCAGCCAAGTCTGGGGTGAGGGAGAGACCCAGTACTTC. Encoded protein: CASSQVWGEGETQYF.